One and the same sample provided the 13 T cell receptor beta chains below, sequenced in a study of regulatory T cells in long-lasting Graves disease. As for time point: newly diagnosed GD, antithyroid drugs for less than 3 months. PBMC RNA was the source of the TCR library. Researchers made TCR beta libraries by using iRepertoire HTBI primers and running Arm-PCR on CDR3 regions. MiXCR, run by TCRdb on the multiplex PCR reads, gives a single entry per CDR3 protein. The sample yields 520,000 or so distinct CDR3 sequences, 12% seen once. This sample was also put to use in a study of T cells in Graves' hyperthyroidism and ophthalmopathy.

The sample consisted of peripheral blood mononuclear cells (PBMCs), taken at new diagnosis, from a patient treated with antithyroid drugs. Receptors were obtained from a woman in her 30s with Graves disease.

This clonotype was counted at least ten times. The chain employs TRBV15 and TRBJ2-1; 10 bases agree with TRBD2. CDR1 and CDR2 (germline): LNHNV, YYDKDF (reference sequence). Unmatched junction bases numbered 4, after V lost 1 base and J lost 4 bases. The CDR3 extends over 16 amino acids. The CDR3 sequence: CATSRVPLAGYNEQFF. Here the CDR3 DNA reads TGTGCCACCAGCAGAGTGCCACTAGCGGGGTACAATGAGCAGTTCTTC.

In its sample, this clonotype was seen many times. The junction does not match germline at one end; this may be a read error. This chain uses TRBV10-2 with TRBJ1-1; no definite D call. Germline CDR1 is WSHSY and CDR2 is SAAADI. CDR3 length equals 14 residues. CDR3 sequence: CASSDSGRNTEAFF. The CDR3, as DNA: TGTGCCAGCAGTGATTCAGGTCGGAACACTGAAGCTTTCTTT.

The chain carries TRBV18 and TRBJ1-2, with 7 bases matching TRBD1. Germline loops: CDR1 KGHSH, CDR2 LQKENI. CDR3 size: 14 residues. The V gene end was trimmed by 6 bases and the J gene end by 7 bases; junction bases not matched to a gene: 11. For the CDR3, the DNA is TGTGCCAGCTCTCCTTCGACAGGGACGGTTGGCTACACCTTC. Its translation is CASSPSTGTVGYTF. Full variable domain (remainder filled in from reference TRBV18 and TRBJ1-2): NAGVMQNPRHLVRRRGQEARLRCSPMKGHSHVYWYRQLPEEGLKFMVYLQKENIIDESGMPKERFSAEFPKEGPSILRIQQVVRGDSAAYFCASSPSTGTVGYTFGSGTRLTVV.

This clonotype was detected ten times or more. CDR3 DNA sequence: TGTGCCTGGAGTTGGGCTGGGAACACTGAAGCTTTCTTT. It encodes CAWSWAGNTEAFF. The rearrangement uses TRBV30 and TRBJ1-1; D gene ambiguous. Germline V gives CDR1 GTSNPN, CDR2 SVGIG (reference sequence). The CDR3 extends over 13 amino acids. V was trimmed by 2 bases and J by 1 base, leaving 8 bases between them.

The sample holds a few counts of this clonotype. The V and J genes are TRBV15 and TRBJ2-3, with D perhaps matching TRBD2 (5 bases). Per germline, CDR1 LNHNV and CDR2 YYDKDF (reference sequence). Deletions cut 3 bases from V and 6 bases from J, with 10 bases between. The CDR3 runs 13 residues. The CDR3 DNA sequence: TGTGCCACCAGCAGGGACTGGGCGGATACGCAGTATTTT. It specifies CATSRDWADTQYF.

Points on this clonotype: A read error is possible here, since a much larger clone lies one base away. The chain uses TRBV29-1 and TRBJ2-3; no definite D call. CDR1 is SQVTM, CDR2 ANQGSEA, per germline. Trimming removed 2 bases from V and 6 bases from J, with 12 bases in between. This CDR3 has 13 residues. The CDR3 loop reads CSVEPGGPDTQYF. The CDR3 DNA reads as TGCAGCGTTGAACCGGGCGGCCCGGATACGCAGTATTTT.

This clonotype has ten or more counts. V is TRBV6-5 and J is TRBJ1-2; D is uncertain. The germline gives CDR1 MNHEY, CDR2 SVGAGI. Between the trimmed V and J ends, which lost 2 bases and 7 bases, there was a span of 11 bases. There are 13 residues in the CDR3. The DNA for the CDR3 is TGTGCCAGCAGTTACGAGGCAGCCCGTGGCTACACCTTC. This gives the protein CASSYEAARGYTF.

This clonotype has at least ten counts. The chain links TRBV28 to TRBJ2-3; the match to TRBD2 covers 8 bases. Trimming at V came to 0 bases and at J to 0 bases, leaving 5 bases not matched to a gene. Germline lookup yields CDR1 MDHEN and CDR2 SYDVKM. This CDR3 region has 17 residues. This CDR3 is CASSLWGASGSTDTQYF. The CDR3 DNA is TGTGCCAGCAGTTTATGGGGGGCTAGCGGGAGCACAGATACGCAGTATTTT.

The table lists this clonotype with many counts. The CDR3: CSFWAGPSSYNEQFF. For the CDR3, the DNA is TGCAGCTTTTGGGCCGGGCCGAGCTCCTACAATGAGCAGTTCTTC. The V gene is TRBV29-1, the J gene TRBJ2-1; D call uncertain. V gave up 8 bases and J gave up 0 bases, with 17 bases separating them. The CDR3 is made up of 15 amino acids. CDR1 and CDR2 from the germline V gene are SQVTM and ANQGSEA.

The chain combines TRBV20-1 with TRBJ2-4, with 9 bases aligning to TRBD2. Germline-derived CDR1 and CDR2 are DFQATT and SNEGSKA (reference sequence). This CDR3 is 16 amino acids long. V dropped 5 bases and J dropped 8; count of bases not matched to a gene: 16. CDR3 amino acids: CSADGLARTSEDIQYF. Here the CDR3 DNA reads TGCAGTGCTGACGGACTAGCGAGAACCTCGGAGGACATTCAGTACTTC.

Ten or more counts support this clonotype. This rearrangement joins TRBV7-2 to TRBJ1-1; a possible D gene is TRBD1 (6 bases). Trimming left V 5 bases short and J 3 bases short, with 10 bases between. Germline V gene data show CDR1 as SGHTA and CDR2 as FQGNSA. The CDR3 contains 13 residues. The DNA for the CDR3 is TGTGCCAGCAGCGCCAGGGGAGACACTGAAGCTTTCTTT. This codes for CASSARGDTEAFF. Combining the CDR3 with reference TRBV7-2 and TRBJ1-1 gives the whole variable domain GAGVSQSPSNKVTEKGKDVELRCDPISGHTALYWYRQSLGQGLEFLIYFQGNSAPDKSGLPSDRFSAERTGGSVSTLTIQRTQQEDSAVYLCASSARGDTEAFFGQGTRLTVV.

This clonotype occurred a few times. This chain connects TRBV7-9 to TRBJ1-3, with a weak D call TRBD1 (5 bases). Trimming removed 1 base from V and 2 bases from J, with 12 bases in between. CDR3 size: 16 residues. Germline V gene data show CDR1 as SEHNR and CDR2 as FQNEAQ (reference sequence). CDR3 sequence: CASSLVPGGTGNTIYF. The CDR3 DNA sequence: TGTGCCAGCAGCTTAGTTCCCGGGGGGACTGGAAACACCATATATTTT.

The CDR3 DNA is TGCAGCTTCCGGGACGGTGATCAGCCCCAGCATTTT. Protein product: CSFRDGDQPQHF. The V gene is TRBV29-1, the J gene TRBJ1-5; D might be TRBD1 (5 bases). CDR1 and CDR2 (germline): SQVTM, ANQGSEA. The CDR3 has 12 amino acids. Deletions cut 8 bases from V and 5 bases from J, with 13 bases between.